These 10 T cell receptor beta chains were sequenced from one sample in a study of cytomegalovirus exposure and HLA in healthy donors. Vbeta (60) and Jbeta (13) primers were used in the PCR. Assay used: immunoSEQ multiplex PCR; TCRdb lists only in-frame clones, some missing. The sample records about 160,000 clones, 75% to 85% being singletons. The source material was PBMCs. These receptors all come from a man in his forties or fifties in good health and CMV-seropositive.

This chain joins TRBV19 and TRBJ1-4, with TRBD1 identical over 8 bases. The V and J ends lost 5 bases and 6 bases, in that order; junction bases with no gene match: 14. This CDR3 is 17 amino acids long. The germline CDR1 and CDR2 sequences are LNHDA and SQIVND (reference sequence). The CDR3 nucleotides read TGTGCCAGTAGTCCCGGGACAGGTTGGCCCCTATATGAAAAACTGTTTTTT. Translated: CASSPGTGWPLYEKLFF.

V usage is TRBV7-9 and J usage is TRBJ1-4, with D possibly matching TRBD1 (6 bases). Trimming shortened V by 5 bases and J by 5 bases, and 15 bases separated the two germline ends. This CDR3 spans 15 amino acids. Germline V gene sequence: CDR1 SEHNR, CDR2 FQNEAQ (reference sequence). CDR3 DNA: TGTGCCAGCAGCCCGCCGACAGGTCTAAATGAAAAACTGTTTTTT. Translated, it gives CASSPPTGLNEKLFF.

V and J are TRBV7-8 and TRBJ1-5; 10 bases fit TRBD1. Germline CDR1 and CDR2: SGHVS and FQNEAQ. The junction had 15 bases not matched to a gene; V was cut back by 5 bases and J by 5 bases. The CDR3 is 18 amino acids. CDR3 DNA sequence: TGTGCCAGCAGCCTAAGTCCCGGGACAGGGGTACGGGATCAGCCCCAGCATTTT. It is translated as CASSLSPGTGVRDQPQHF.

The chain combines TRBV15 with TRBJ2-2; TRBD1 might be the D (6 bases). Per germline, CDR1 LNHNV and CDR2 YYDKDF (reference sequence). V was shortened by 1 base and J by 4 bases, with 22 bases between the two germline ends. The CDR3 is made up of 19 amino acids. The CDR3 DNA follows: TGTGCCACCAGCAGAGGGTGGTCAGGGGATTTAAAAGGCACCGGGGAGCTGTTTTTT. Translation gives CATSRGWSGDLKGTGELFF.

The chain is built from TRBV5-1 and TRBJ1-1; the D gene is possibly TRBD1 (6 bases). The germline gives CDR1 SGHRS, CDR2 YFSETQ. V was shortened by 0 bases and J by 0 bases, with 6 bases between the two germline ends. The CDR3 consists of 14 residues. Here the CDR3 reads CASSLGTVNTEAFF. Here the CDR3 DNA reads TGCGCCAGCAGCTTGGGGACAGTGAACACTGAAGCTTTCTTT.

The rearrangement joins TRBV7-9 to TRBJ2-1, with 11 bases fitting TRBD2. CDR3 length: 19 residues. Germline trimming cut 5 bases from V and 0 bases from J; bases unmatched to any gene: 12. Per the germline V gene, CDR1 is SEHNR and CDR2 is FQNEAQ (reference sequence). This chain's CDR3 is CASSHPDRLAGSSYNEQFF. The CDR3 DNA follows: TGTGCCAGCAGCCACCCCGATCGACTAGCGGGGAGCTCCTACAATGAGCAGTTCTTC.

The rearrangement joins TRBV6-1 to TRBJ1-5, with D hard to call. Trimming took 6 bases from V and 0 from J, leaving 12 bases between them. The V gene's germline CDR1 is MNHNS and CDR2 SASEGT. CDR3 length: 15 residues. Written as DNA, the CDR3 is TGTGCCAGCAGCCCCGACACTTTTAGCAATCAGCCCCAGCATTTT. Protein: CASSPDTFSNQPQHF.

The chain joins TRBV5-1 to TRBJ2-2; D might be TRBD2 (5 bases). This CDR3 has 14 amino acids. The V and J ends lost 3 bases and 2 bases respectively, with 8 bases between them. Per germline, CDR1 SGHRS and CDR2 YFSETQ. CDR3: CASSWTVNTGELFF. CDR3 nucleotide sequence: TGCGCCAGCAGCTGGACTGTCAACACCGGGGAGCTGTTTTTT.

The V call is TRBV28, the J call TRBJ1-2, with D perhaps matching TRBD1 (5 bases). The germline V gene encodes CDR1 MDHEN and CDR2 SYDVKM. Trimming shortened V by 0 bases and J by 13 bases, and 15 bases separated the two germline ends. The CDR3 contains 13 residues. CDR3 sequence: CASSLWDKEFSTF. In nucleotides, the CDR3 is TGTGCCAGCAGTTTATGGGACAAGGAGTTCTCCACCTTC.

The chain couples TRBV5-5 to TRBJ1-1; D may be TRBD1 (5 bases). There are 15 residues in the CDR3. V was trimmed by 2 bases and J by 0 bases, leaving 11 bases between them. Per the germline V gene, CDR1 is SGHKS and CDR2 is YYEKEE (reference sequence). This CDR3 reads CASSLERQLNTEAFF. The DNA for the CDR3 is TGTGCCAGCAGCTTAGAGCGACAGCTGAACACTGAAGCTTTCTTT.